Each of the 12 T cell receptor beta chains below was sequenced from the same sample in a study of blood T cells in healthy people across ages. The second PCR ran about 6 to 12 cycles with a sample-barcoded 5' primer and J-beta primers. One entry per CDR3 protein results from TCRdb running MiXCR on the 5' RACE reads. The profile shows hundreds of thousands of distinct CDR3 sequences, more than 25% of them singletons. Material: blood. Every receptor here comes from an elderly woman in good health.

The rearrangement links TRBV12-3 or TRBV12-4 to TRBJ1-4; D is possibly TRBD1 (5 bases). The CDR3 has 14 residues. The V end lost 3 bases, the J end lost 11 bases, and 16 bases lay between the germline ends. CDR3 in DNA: TGTGCCAGCAGTTTTGGGGCCTCTATGACGAAACTGTTTTTT. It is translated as CASSFGASMTKLFF.

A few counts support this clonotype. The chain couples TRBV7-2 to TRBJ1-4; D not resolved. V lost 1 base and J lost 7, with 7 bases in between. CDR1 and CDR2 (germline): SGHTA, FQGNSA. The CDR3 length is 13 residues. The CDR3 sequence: CASSLVGSEKLFF. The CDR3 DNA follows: TGTGCCAGCAGCTTAGTCGGGAGTGAAAAACTGTTTTTT.

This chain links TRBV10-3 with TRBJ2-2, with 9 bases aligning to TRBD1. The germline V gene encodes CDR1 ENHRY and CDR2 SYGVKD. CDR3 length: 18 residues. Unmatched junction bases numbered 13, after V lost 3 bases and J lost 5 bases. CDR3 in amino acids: CAISERGRTGVKTGELFF. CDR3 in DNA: TGTGCCATCAGTGAAAGGGGTAGGACAGGGGTGAAGACCGGGGAGCTGTTTTTT.

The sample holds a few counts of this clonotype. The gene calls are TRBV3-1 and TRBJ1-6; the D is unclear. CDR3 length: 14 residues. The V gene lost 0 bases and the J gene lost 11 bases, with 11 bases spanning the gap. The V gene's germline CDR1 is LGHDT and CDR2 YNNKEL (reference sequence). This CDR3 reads CASSQDARPPPLHF. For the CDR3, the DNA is TGTGCCAGCAGCCAAGATGCCCGCCCCCCACCCCTCCACTTT.

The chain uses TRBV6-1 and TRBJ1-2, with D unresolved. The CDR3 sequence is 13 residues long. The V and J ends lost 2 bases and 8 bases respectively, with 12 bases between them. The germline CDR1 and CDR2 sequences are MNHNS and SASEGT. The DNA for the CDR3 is TGTGCCAGCAGTGAAAGACCGCCCTCAGGCTACACCTTC. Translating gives CASSERPPSGYTF.

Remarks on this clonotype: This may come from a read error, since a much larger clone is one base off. The CDR3 is CASSESRTGETQFF. The CDR3 nucleotides read TGTGCCAGCAGTGAATCTCGGACAGGGGAGACCCAGTTCTTC. The rearrangement joins TRBV2 to TRBJ2-1, with TRBD1 identical over 9 bases. Trimming cost V 2 bases and J 13 bases; bases outside gene matches: 9. Germline assignment: CDR1 SNHLY and CDR2 FYNNEI. The CDR3 length is 14 residues. Based on the CDR3 plus reference TRBV2 and TRBJ2-1, the full variable domain is EPEVTQTPSHQVTQMGQEVILRCVPISNHLYFYWYRQILGQKVEFLVSFYNNEISEKSEIFDDQFSVERPDGSNFTLKIRSTKLEDSAMYFCASSESRTGETQFFGPGTRLTVL.

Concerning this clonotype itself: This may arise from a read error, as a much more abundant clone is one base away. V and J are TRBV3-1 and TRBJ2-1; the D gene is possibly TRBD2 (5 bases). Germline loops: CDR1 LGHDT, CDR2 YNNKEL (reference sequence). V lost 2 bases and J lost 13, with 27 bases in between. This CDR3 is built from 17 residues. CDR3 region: CASSQRDGGPRDRTQFF. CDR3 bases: TGTGCCAGCAGCCAACGTGACGGAGGCCCAAGAGATAGAACCCAGTTCTTC.

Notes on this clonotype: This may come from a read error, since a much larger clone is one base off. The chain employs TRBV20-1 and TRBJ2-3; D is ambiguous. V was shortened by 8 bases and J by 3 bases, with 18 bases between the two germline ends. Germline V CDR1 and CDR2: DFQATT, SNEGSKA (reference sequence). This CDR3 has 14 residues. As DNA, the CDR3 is TGCAGTACTGGAGCCCAGACCTCTACAGATACGCAGTATTTT. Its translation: CSTGAQTSTDTQYF.

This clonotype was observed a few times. CDR3 residues: CASSLGDRDTEAFF. The CDR3 coding sequence is TGTGCCAGCAGCTTGGGGGATAGGGACACTGAAGCTTTCTTT. This sequence joins TRBV5-6 and TRBJ1-1; D gene uncertain. Germline V gives CDR1 SGHDT, CDR2 YYEEEE. This CDR3 has 14 residues. The ends were cut back, 0 bases at V and 3 bases at J, with 9 bases in the middle.

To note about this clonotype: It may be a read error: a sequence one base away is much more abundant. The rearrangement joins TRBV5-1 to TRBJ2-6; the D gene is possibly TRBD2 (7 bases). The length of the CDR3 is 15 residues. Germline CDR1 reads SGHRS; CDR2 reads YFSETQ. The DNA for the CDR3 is TGCGCCAACAGCTTGCGGGGGCCTGGGGCCAACGTCCTGACTTTC. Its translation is CANSLRGPGANVLTF.

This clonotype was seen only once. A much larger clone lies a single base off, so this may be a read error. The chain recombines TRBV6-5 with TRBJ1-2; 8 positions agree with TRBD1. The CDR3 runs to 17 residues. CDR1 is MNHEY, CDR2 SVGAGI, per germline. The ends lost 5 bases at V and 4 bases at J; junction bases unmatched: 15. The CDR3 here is CASSNRGFPIRSYGYTF. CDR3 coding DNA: TGTGCCAGCAGTAACAGGGGGTTTCCTATTCGTAGCTATGGCTACACCTTC.

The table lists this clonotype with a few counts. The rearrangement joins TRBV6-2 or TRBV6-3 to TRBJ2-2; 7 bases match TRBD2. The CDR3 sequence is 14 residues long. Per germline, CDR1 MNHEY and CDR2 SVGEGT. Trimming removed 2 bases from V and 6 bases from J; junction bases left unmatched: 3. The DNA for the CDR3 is TGTGCCAGCAGTTACGGGCGGGAGTCCGGGGAGCTGTTTTTT. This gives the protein CASSYGRESGELFF.